The present TCR beta chain was sequenced within a study of long-term antiretroviral therapy in people with HIV. The CDR3 is 16 amino acids. CDR1 and CDR2 from the germline V gene are SGHKS and YYEKEE (reference sequence). Trimming removed 4 bases from V and 11 bases from J; junction bases left unmatched: 20. There was at least one pre-ART PBMC sample for each donor, plus at least two post-ART PBMC samples. Turning to this clone: Antigen specificity is unknown.

Version v3.0 of the immunoSEQ assay ran at survey level. It was roughly 40,000-50,000 T-cell genomes per sample that sequencing targeted. Profiling relied on immunoSEQ multiplex PCR, and the TCRdb table lists in-frame clones only, not all of them. The profile shows roughly 30,000 clones, 93% of them singletons. Notes on the study in general: Adherence to ART, viral resistance and therapy changes lacked any data. All time points showed a repertoire dominated by clones expanded before ART.

This receptor was obtained from a woman in her thirties or forties with HIV. The chain couples TRBV5-5 to TRBJ1-1; 7 nucleotides align to TRBD1. Sample: unsorted PBMCs, taken about 6.5 years after starting antiretroviral therapy. CDR3 sequence reads: CASSPLFDRAETRAFF. CDR3 DNA: TGTGCCAGCAGCCCCCTTTTTGACAGGGCCGAAACACGGGCTTTCTTT.